The 10 T cell receptor beta chains given below trace back to one sample, sequenced in a study of CD8 T cells in ankylosing spondylitis. TCRdb ran MiXCR on the 5' RACE reads and lists one entry per CDR3 protein. The data hold some 250,000 distinct CDR3 sequences, with 24% observed a single time. Sequenced: blood, either unsorted or a sorted T cell fraction (not recorded which). These receptors all stem from a male donor with ankylosing spondylitis or in good health (not recorded which).

This clonotype was seen at least ten times. This sequence joins TRBV20-1 and TRBJ2-3; 8 bases fit TRBD2. Germline CDR1 reads DFQATT; CDR2 reads SNEGSKA (reference sequence). The V segment lost 2 bases and the J segment 1 base; nucleotides outside the gene matches: 8. The CDR3 runs to 16 residues. CDR3 residues: CSARPNGLAGTDTQYF. CDR3 nucleotides: TGCAGTGCTAGACCAAACGGACTAGCCGGCACAGATACGCAGTATTTT.

The rearrangement uses TRBV10-3 and TRBJ2-3, with D possibly TRBD2 on 5 matching bases. The V and J ends lost 9 bases and 1 base respectively, with 5 bases between them. The CDR3 has 11 amino acids. CDR1 is ENHRY, CDR2 SYGVKD, per germline. The DNA for the CDR3 is TGTGCCATAGCGGGCACAGATACGCAGTATTTT. Amino acid sequence: CAIAGTDTQYF.

This clonotype was observed many times. This rearrangement joins TRBV11-2 to TRBJ1-6; perhaps TRBD1 as D (6 bases). From germline, CDR1 is SGHAT and CDR2 FQNNGV. Trimming left V 5 bases short and J 0 bases short, with 17 bases between. This CDR3 is built from 18 residues. CDR3 in amino acids: CASSARRQGRSYNSPLHF. The DNA for the CDR3 is TGTGCCAGCAGCGCGAGGCGGCAGGGGCGCTCCTATAATTCACCCCTCCACTTT.

Ten or more counts support this clonotype. The V gene is TRBV20-1, the J gene TRBJ2-1, with TRBD2 matching 11 bases. CDR3 length equals 18 residues. Germline V lookup: CDR1 DFQATT, CDR2 SNEGSKA (reference sequence). J was trimmed by 7 bases and V by 0 bases; bases with no gene match: 14. The CDR3 loop reads CSARDPETSGILGNEQFF. DNA of the CDR3: TGCAGTGCTAGAGATCCGGAGACTAGCGGGATCCTAGGAAATGAGCAGTTCTTC.

V is TRBV20-1 and J is TRBJ1-2; 8 positions match TRBD1. Germline V lookup: CDR1 DFQATT, CDR2 SNEGSKA (reference sequence). The V segment lost 2 bases and the J segment 3 bases; nucleotides outside the gene matches: 11. There are 16 residues in the CDR3. CDR3 region: CSARRIRQGPYYGYTF. The CDR3 DNA sequence: TGCAGTGCTAGACGGATACGACAGGGGCCCTACTATGGCTACACCTTC.

The table lists this clonotype with a few counts. The genes are TRBV7-2 and TRBJ2-5; D gene uncertain. Looked up from germline, CDR1 is SGHTA and CDR2 is FQGNSA. CDR3 length equals 15 residues. Trimming left V 5 bases short and J 5 bases short, with 18 bases between. The CDR3 spells CASSARSSLGETQYF. CDR3 DNA sequence: TGTGCCAGCAGCGCCCGGTCCTCGCTTGGGGAGACCCAGTACTTC.

The chain couples TRBV20-1 to TRBJ2-3, with a weak D call TRBD2 (7 bases). Germline loops: CDR1 DFQATT, CDR2 SNEGSKA (reference sequence). The CDR3 length is 15 residues. Trimming removed 5 bases from V and 0 bases from J, with 15 bases in between. CDR3 amino acids: CSAGYGGPSTDTQYF. The CDR3 region has the DNA TGCAGTGCTGGTTACGGGGGGCCAAGCACAGATACGCAGTATTTT.

The rearrangement uses TRBV12-3 or TRBV12-4 and TRBJ2-1; 7 bases are shared with TRBD2. V dropped 5 bases and J dropped 4; count of bases not matched to a gene: 8. This CDR3 spans 15 amino acids. CDR3 DNA: TGTGCCAGCAGTCCCAGAGGGAGGGGTTACAATGAGCAGTTCTTC. Residues: CASSPRGRGYNEQFF.

This clonotype was observed many times. The chain is built from TRBV12-3 or TRBV12-4 and TRBJ1-4, with D possibly being TRBD1 (5 bases). The ends were cut back, 3 bases at V and 0 bases at J, with 8 bases in the middle. The CDR3 totals 15 residues. CDR3 protein: CASSFWDATNEKLFF. In nucleotides, the CDR3 is TGTGCCAGCAGTTTCTGGGACGCAACTAATGAAAAACTGTTTTTT.

This clonotype was picked up a small number of times. V is TRBV20-1 and J is TRBJ2-7; TRBD1 matches at 7 bases. Germline-derived CDR1 and CDR2 are DFQATT and SNEGSKA (reference sequence). This CDR3 region has 12 residues. Germline trimming cut 8 bases from V and 0 bases from J; bases unmatched to any gene: 4. The CDR3 spells CSSGQDSYEQYF. In DNA form, the CDR3 reads TGCAGTTCAGGACAGGACTCCTACGAGCAGTACTTC.